One and the same sample provided the 25 T cell receptor beta chains below, sequenced in a study of cytomegalovirus exposure and HLA in healthy donors. The PCR employed 60 Vbeta primers together with 13 Jbeta primers. Generated by immunoSEQ multiplex PCR, the TCRdb table keeps only in-frame clones and is missing some. Here the sample spans roughly 120,000 clones, 80% being singletons. The source material was PBMCs. These receptors originate from a young man in good health and CMV-seronegative.

This chain links TRBV7-2 with TRBJ2-5, with TRBD2 as a possible D gene (5 bases). Trimming left V 2 bases short and J 11 bases short, with 9 bases between. The length of the CDR3 is 11 residues. Germline V lookup: CDR1 SGHTA, CDR2 FQGNSA. This CDR3 is CASSLNREQYF. The CDR3 bases are TGTGCCAGCAGCTTAAATAGGGAGCAGTACTTC.

This clone was seen a few times. The chain couples TRBV27 to TRBJ1-2; TRBD1 might be the D (6 bases). The CDR3 consists of 12 residues. The germline CDR1 and CDR2 sequences are MNHEY and SMNVEV (reference sequence). V was clipped by 8 bases and J by 6 bases, with 13 bases between them. The CDR3 coding sequence is TGTGCCAGCGGGGGGGGGCTGGATGGCTACACCTTC. Translation: CASGGGLDGYTF.

The CDR3 sequence is CASSLAGTSTYEQYF. The CDR3 DNA follows: TGTGCCAGCAGCTTAGCCGGGACTAGCACCTACGAGCAGTACTTC. The rearrangement joins TRBV7-2 to TRBJ2-7; 9 bases are a match to TRBD2. Trimming at V came to 0 bases and at J to 2 bases, leaving 2 bases not matched to a gene. Germline loops: CDR1 SGHTA, CDR2 FQGNSA. The CDR3 has 15 amino acids. Combining the CDR3 with reference TRBV7-2 and TRBJ2-7 gives the whole variable domain GAGVSQSPSNKVTEKGKDVELRCDPISGHTALYWYRQSLGQGLEFLIYFQGNSAPDKSGLPSDRFSAERTGGSVSTLTIQRTQQEDSAVYLCASSLAGTSTYEQYFGPGTRLTVT.

This clone was recorded only once. The chain combines TRBV5-4 with TRBJ1-2; D not resolved. V shed 7 bases and J shed 5 bases, with 12 bases lying between them. Germline lookup yields CDR1 SGHNT and CDR2 YYREEE (reference sequence). The CDR3 runs to 12 residues. For the CDR3, the DNA is TGTGCCAGCCCCAACGGGATTTATGGCTACACCTTC. It is translated as CASPNGIYGYTF.

The chain recombines TRBV6-5 with TRBJ2-2; 8 nucleotides agree with TRBD1. The trim removed 6 bases at V and 6 bases at J, leaving 12 bases unmatched. The length of the CDR3 is 16 residues. Germline V gene lookup returns CDR1 MNHEY and CDR2 SVGAGI. CDR3 DNA sequence: TGTGCCAGCAGATACCGGGACAGGAGGCTGTCCGGGGAGCTGTTTTTT. Translated: CASRYRDRRLSGELFF.

There are a few counts of this clone. V is TRBV11-2 and J is TRBJ2-7; 8 positions match TRBD1. V lost 5 bases to trimming and J lost 1 base; unmatched junction nucleotides: 10. Germline lookup yields CDR1 SGHAT and CDR2 FQNNGV. The CDR3 runs 16 residues. CDR3 sequence: CASSLLSGTGSYEQYF. The CDR3 nucleotides are TGTGCCAGCAGCCTCTTGTCCGGGACAGGATCCTACGAGCAGTACTTC.

This chain joins TRBV28 and TRBJ2-4, with 9 bases aligning to TRBD1. The germline CDR1 and CDR2 sequences are MDHEN and SYDVKM. J gave up 8 bases and V 5 bases, and 10 bases lay outside the gene matches. CDR3 size: 15 residues. The CDR3 DNA is TGTGCCAGCAGTCCCTGGACAGGGGAGGATTACATTCAGTACTTC. The encoded protein is CASSPWTGEDYIQYF.

The rearrangement uses TRBV29-1 and TRBJ2-7, with a possible D match to TRBD1 (6 bases). CDR1 is SQVTM and CDR2 is ANQGSEA in the germline V gene. The V end was cut by 6 bases, the J end by 0 bases, with 12 bases between. CDR3 length: 13 residues. Here the CDR3 DNA reads TGCAGCGTCCGGTACAGGGACTCCTACGAGCAGTACTTC. It specifies CSVRYRDSYEQYF.

The genes are TRBV27 and TRBJ2-7; tentatively, D is TRBD1 (6 bases). CDR1 MNHEY and CDR2 SMNVEV come from the germline V gene (reference sequence). The CDR3 loop spans 14 amino acids. V dropped 4 bases and J dropped 7 bases, with 17 bases sitting between them. CDR3 DNA: TGTGCCAGCAGTTGGACAGTGGACTCACGGGAGCAGTACTTC. Translated: CASSWTVDSREQYF.

The J gene is TRBJ2-7, the V gene TRBV6-5; 10 nucleotides align to TRBD2. CDR3 length equals 15 residues. J lost 4 bases, V lost 1 base, and 4 bases had no gene match. Germline V lookup: CDR1 MNHEY, CDR2 SVGAGI. The CDR3 DNA sequence: TGTGCCAGCAGTTACTTTGCTAGCGGGAGTTACGAGCAGTACTTC. Amino acid sequence: CASSYFASGSYEQYF.

This sequence joins TRBV6-1 and TRBJ2-1; 7 nucleotides match TRBD1. Trimming cost V 0 bases and J 2 bases; bases outside gene matches: 1. Germline lookup yields CDR1 MNHNS and CDR2 SASEGT. This CDR3 contains 15 residues. The CDR3 DNA reads TGTGCCAGCAGTGAAGCCCAGGGGGCCTACAATGAGCAGTTCTTC. This translates into CASSEAQGAYNEQFF.

The rearrangement links TRBV7-2 to TRBJ2-2; 7 bases align to TRBD1. This CDR3 is 17 amino acids long. CDR1 is SGHTA, CDR2 FQGNSA, per germline. V trimming: 3 bases; J trimming: 5 bases; junction bases outside the gene matches: 12. CDR3 loop: CASSFGRLGQTTGELFF. The CDR3, as DNA: TGTGCCAGCAGCTTCGGTAGACTGGGACAGACTACCGGGGAGCTGTTTTTT.

V and J are TRBV5-4 and TRBJ1-4, with TRBD1 as a possible D gene (6 bases). CDR3 length: 14 amino acids. Germline V gives CDR1 SGHNT, CDR2 YYREEE (reference sequence). V lost 4 bases to trimming and J lost 3 bases, with 10 bases between them. CDR3 DNA sequence: TGTGCCAGCAGCCCGGGGACACCTAATGAAAAACTGTTTTTT. Translation: CASSPGTPNEKLFF.

The rearrangement links TRBV11-3 to TRBJ2-4, with no clear D. Per the germline V gene, CDR1 is SGHNT and CDR2 is YENEEA. This CDR3 is built from 17 residues. V lost 5 bases and J lost 0, with 17 bases in between. The CDR3 DNA sequence: TGTGCCAGCAGCCCATCCAGGATCGTCTTAGCCAAAAACATTCAGTACTTC. Translation gives CASSPSRIVLAKNIQYF. The full variable domain, its missing parts supplied by reference TRBV11-3 and TRBJ2-4, is EAGVVQSPRYKIIEKKQPVAFWCNPISGHNTLYWYLQNLGQGPELLIRYENEEAVDDSQLPKDRFSAERLKGVDSTLKIQPAELGDSAVYLCASSPSRIVLAKNIQYFGAGTRLSVL.

CDR3 DNA: TGTGCCAGCAGTCAAGACAGGAGTCGGGAAAAACTGTTTTTT. Its protein is CASSQDRSREKLFF. The chain recombines TRBV13 with TRBJ1-4; D may be TRBD1 (6 bases). This CDR3 contains 14 residues. CDR1 is PRHDT and CDR2 is FYEKMQ in the germline V gene (reference sequence). V was clipped by 6 bases and J by 8 bases, with 16 bases between them.

This clone was recorded a few times. The chain carries TRBV10-1 and TRBJ2-7, with 9 bases fitting TRBD2. Trimming cost V 4 bases and J 4 bases; bases outside gene matches: 2. Germline CDR1 WNHNN, CDR2 SYGVQD (reference sequence). This CDR3 comprises 13 residues. The CDR3 DNA follows: TGCGCCAGCAGTGCTAGCGGGACGTACGAGCAGTACTTC. Residues: CASSASGTYEQYF.

This sequence joins TRBV7-9 and TRBJ1-5, with 9 bases identical to TRBD1. Germline assignment: CDR1 SEHNR and CDR2 FQNEAQ (reference sequence). The CDR3 spans 14 residues. The V and J ends lost 4 bases and 7 bases, in that order; junction bases with no gene match: 5. The CDR3 sequence: CASSSQGAGQPQHF. The DNA for the CDR3 is TGTGCCAGCAGCTCACAGGGGGCTGGCCAGCCCCAGCATTTT. Using reference TRBV7-9 and TRBJ1-5 for the parts outside the CDR3, the full variable domain is DTGVSQNPRHKITKRGQNVTFRCDPISEHNRLYWYRQTLGQGPEFLTYFQNEAQLEKSRLLSDRFSAERPKGSFSTLEIQRTEQGDSAMYLCASSSQGAGQPQHFGDGTRLSIL.

The rearrangement uses TRBV15 and TRBJ2-1, with D hard to call. The CDR3 extends over 14 amino acids. Germline values: CDR1 LNHNV, CDR2 YYDKDF (reference sequence). Trimming removed 1 base at V and 4 bases at J, with 8 bases between. CDR3 protein: CATSRVDGYNEQFF. The CDR3 coding sequence is TGTGCCACCAGCAGAGTTGACGGGTACAATGAGCAGTTCTTC.

J is TRBJ2-1 and V is TRBV5-1, with D possibly being TRBD2 (6 bases). CDR3 length: 16 amino acids. V lost 2 bases and J lost 2, with 14 bases in between. CDR1 and CDR2 (germline): SGHRS, YFSETQ. CDR3 in amino acids: CASSLRLDGAYNEQFF. The CDR3 DNA sequence: TGCGCCAGCAGCTTAAGACTAGACGGCGCCTACAATGAGCAGTTCTTC.

The chain uses TRBV10-2 and TRBJ2-3; tentatively, D is TRBD1 (5 bases). Looked up from germline, CDR1 is WSHSY and CDR2 is SAAADI. The CDR3 extends over 13 amino acids. V dropped 6 bases and J dropped 7 bases, with 14 bases sitting between them. CDR3 bases: TGCGCCAGCAGAAGTGGGGCAGCAAATACGCAGTATTTT. Amino acids: CASRSGAANTQYF.

This clone appeared a single time. The chain couples TRBV6-5 to TRBJ1-5; TRBD1 might be the D (6 bases). Germline CDR1 reads MNHEY; CDR2 reads SVGAGI. V was clipped by 2 bases and J by 7 bases, with 12 bases between them. The CDR3 spans 14 residues. The CDR3 reads CASSYQGTHQPQHF. CDR3 bases: TGTGCCAGCAGTTACCAGGGGACACACCAGCCCCAGCATTTT.

This clone was recorded once. This chain joins TRBV19 and TRBJ1-5, with a weak D call TRBD1 (6 bases). Per germline, CDR1 LNHDA and CDR2 SQIVND (reference sequence). V lost 5 bases to trimming and J lost 1 base, with 12 bases between them. The CDR3 extends over 15 amino acids. DNA for the CDR3: TGTGCCAGTAGTCACGGACAGAGGAGCAATCAGCCCCAGCATTTT. This codes for CASSHGQRSNQPQHF. Filled out from reference TRBV19 and TRBJ1-5, the complete variable domain reads DGGITQSPKYLFRKEGQNVTLSCEQNLNHDAMYWYRQDPGQGLRLIYYSQIVNDFQKGDIAEGYSVSREKKESFPLTVTSAQKNPTAFYLCASSHGQRSNQPQHFGDGTRLSIL.

This chain uses TRBV6-6 with TRBJ2-7, with 8 bases lining up with TRBD2. J gave up 3 bases and V 0 bases, and 4 bases lay outside the gene matches. Looked up from germline, CDR1 is MNHNY and CDR2 is SVGAGI (reference sequence). The CDR3 covers 15 residues. The CDR3 loop reads CASSYSAGGIYEQYF. CDR3 coding DNA: TGTGCCAGCAGTTACTCCGCGGGAGGTATCTACGAGCAGTACTTC.

This clone showed up just a few times. The rearrangement joins TRBV6-1 to TRBJ1-3, with D tentatively TRBD1 (6 bases). The germline V gene encodes CDR1 MNHNS and CDR2 SASEGT. The germline V and J ends were trimmed by 3 bases and 8 bases, with 14 bases remaining between them. The CDR3 length is 14 residues. CDR3 DNA sequence: TGTGCCAGCAGTGAGACAATACAGGGAGACACCATATATTTT. Translating it yields CASSETIQGDTIYF.

The chain carries TRBV30 and TRBJ2-3; TRBD2 aligns across 8 bases. V was pared by 0 bases and J by 5 bases, with 16 bases of the junction left unmatched. The germline V gene has CDR1 GTSNPN and CDR2 SVGIG (reference sequence). The CDR3 is 18 amino acids. CDR3 DNA sequence: TGTGCCTGGAGTGTATCTTTCCTGATAGCGGGGAACCAAGATACGCAGTATTTT. Protein sequence: CAWSVSFLIAGNQDTQYF.